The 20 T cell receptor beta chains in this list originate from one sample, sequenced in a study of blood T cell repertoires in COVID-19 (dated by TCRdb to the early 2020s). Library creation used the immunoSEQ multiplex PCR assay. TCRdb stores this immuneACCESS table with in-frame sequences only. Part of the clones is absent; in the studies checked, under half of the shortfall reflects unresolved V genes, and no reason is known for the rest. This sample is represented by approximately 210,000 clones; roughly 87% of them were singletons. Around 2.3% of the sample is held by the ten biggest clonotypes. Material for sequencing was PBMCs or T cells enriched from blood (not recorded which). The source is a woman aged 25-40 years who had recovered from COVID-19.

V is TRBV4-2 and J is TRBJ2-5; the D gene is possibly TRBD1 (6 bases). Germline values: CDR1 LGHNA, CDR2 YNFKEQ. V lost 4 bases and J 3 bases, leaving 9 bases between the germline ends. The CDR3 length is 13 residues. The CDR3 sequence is CASSPAGEETQYF. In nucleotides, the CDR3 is TGTGCCAGCAGCCCCGCAGGGGAAGAGACCCAGTACTTC.

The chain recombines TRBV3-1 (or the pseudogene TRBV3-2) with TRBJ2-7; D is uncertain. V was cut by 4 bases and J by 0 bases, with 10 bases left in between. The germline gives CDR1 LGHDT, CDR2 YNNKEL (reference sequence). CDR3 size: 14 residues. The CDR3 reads CASSPRVSSYEQYF. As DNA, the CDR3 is TGTGCCAGCAGCCCCCGGGTCAGCTCCTACGAGCAGTACTTC.

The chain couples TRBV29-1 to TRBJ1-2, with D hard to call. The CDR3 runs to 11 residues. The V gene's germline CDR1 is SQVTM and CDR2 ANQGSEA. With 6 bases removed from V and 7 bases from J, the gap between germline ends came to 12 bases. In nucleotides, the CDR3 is TGCAGCGTGGCCCCTGGGAGTGGCTACACCTTC. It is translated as CSVAPGSGYTF.

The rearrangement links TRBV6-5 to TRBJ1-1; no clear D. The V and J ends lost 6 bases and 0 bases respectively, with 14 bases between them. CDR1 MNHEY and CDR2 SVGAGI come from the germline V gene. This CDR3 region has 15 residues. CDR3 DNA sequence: TGTGCCAGCAGATATGATCAGGCCATGAACACTGAAGCTTTCTTT. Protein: CASRYDQAMNTEAFF.

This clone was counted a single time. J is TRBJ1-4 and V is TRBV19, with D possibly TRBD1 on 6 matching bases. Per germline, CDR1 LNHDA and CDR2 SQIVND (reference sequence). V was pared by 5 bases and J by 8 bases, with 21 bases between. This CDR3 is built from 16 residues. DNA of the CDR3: TGTGCCAGTAGTCCCCCCGGTTACAGGGATAGGGAAAAACTGTTTTTT. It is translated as CASSPPGYRDREKLFF.

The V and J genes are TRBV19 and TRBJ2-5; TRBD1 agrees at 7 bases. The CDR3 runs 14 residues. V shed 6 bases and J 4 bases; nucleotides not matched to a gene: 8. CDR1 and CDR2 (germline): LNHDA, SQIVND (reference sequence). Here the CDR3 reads CASSPTGAGETQYF. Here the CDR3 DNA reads TGTGCCAGTAGCCCTACAGGGGCGGGAGAGACCCAGTACTTC.

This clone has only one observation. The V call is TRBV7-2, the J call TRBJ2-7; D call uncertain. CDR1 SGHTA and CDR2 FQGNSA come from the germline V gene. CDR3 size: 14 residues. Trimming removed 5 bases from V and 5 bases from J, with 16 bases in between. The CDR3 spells CASSLRFYPNEQYF. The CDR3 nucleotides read TGTGCCAGCAGCCTACGCTTCTACCCCAACGAGCAGTACTTC. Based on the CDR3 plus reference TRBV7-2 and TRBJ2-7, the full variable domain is GAGVSQSPSNKVTEKGKDVELRCDPISGHTALYWYRQSLGQGLEFLIYFQGNSAPDKSGLPSDRFSAERTGGSVSTLTIQRTQQEDSAVYLCASSLRFYPNEQYFGPGTRLTVT.

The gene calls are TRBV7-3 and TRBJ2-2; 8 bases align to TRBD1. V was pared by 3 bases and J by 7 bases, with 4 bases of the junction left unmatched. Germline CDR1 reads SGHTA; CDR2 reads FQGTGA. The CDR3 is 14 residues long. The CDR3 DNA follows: TGTGCCAGCAGCTTCAGGGGGCGCGGCGGGGAGCTGTTTTTT. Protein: CASSFRGRGGELFF.

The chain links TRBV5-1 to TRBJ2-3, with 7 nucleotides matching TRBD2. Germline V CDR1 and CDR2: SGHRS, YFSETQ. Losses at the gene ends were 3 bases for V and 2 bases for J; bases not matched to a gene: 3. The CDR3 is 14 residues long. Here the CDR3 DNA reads TGCGCCAGCAGCTCGACTAGCTTCACAGATACGCAGTATTTT. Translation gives CASSSTSFTDTQYF.

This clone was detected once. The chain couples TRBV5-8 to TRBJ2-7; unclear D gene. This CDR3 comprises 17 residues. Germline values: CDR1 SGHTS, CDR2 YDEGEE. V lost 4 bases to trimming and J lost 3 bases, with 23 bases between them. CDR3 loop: CASSPAVVVLNRYEQYF. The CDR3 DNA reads TGTGCCAGCAGCCCCGCGGTGGTAGTCCTAAATCGCTACGAGCAGTACTTC.

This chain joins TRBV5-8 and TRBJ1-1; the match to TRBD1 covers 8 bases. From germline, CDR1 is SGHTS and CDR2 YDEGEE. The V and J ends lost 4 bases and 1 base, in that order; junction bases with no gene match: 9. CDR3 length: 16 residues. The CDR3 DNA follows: TGTGCCAGCAGCCTGGAGCCAGGGACAGGGAACACTGAAGCTTTCTTT. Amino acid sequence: CASSLEPGTGNTEAFF. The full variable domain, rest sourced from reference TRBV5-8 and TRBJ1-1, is EAGVTQSPTHLIKTRGQQATLRCSPISGHTSVYWYQQALGLGLQFLLWYDEGEERNRGNFPPRFSGRQFPNYSSELNVNALELEDSALYLCASSLEPGTGNTEAFFGQGTRLTVV.

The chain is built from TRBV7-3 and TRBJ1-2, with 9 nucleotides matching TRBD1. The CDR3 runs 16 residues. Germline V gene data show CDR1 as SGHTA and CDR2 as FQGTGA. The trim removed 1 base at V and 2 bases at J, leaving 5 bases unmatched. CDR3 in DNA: TGTGCCAGCAGCTTAATGGGACAGGGCGACAACTATGGCTACACCTTC. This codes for CASSLMGQGDNYGYTF. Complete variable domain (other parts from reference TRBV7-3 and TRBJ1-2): GAGVSQTPSNKVTEKGKYVELRCDPISGHTALYWYRQSLGQGPEFLIYFQGTGAADDSGLPNDRFFAVRPEGSVSTLKIQRTERGDSAVYLCASSLMGQGDNYGYTFGSGTRLTVV.

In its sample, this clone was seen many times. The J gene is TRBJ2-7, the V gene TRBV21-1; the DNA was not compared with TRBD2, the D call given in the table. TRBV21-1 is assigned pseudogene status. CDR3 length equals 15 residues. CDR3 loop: CASSKALAGGHEQYF. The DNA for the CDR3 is TGTGCCAGCAGCAAAGCGCTAGCGGGGGGCCACGAGCAGTACTTC.

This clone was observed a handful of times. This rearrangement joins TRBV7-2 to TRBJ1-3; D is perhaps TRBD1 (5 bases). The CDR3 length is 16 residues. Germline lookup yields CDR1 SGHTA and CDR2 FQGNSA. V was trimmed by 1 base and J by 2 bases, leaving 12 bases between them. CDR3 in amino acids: CASSLGHVTAGNTIYF. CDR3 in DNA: TGTGCCAGCAGCTTAGGTCACGTGACAGCTGGAAACACCATATATTTT.

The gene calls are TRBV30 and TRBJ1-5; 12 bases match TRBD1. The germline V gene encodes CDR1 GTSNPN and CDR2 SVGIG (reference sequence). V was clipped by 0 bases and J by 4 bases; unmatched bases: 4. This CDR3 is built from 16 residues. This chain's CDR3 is CAWSVWGQGANQPQHF. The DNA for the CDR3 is TGTGCCTGGAGTGTTTGGGGACAGGGGGCAAATCAGCCCCAGCATTTT.

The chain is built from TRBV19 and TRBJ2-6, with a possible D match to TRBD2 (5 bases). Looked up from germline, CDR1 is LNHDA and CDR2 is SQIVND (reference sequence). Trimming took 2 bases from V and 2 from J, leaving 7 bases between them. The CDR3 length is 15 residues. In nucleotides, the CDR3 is TGTGCCAGTAGTATAAGGAGGACTGGGGCCAACGTCCTGACTTTC. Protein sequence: CASSIRRTGANVLTF.

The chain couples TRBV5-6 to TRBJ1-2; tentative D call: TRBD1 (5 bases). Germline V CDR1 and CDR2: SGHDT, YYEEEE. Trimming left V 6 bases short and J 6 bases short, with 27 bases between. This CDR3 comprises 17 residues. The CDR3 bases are TGTGCCAGCATAACCATGGACACCCGATGGAGTGGGGATGGCTACACCTTC. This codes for CASITMDTRWSGDGYTF. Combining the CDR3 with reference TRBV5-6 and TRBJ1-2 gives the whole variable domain DAGVTQSPTHLIKTRGQQVTLRCSPKSGHDTVSWYQQALGQGPQFIFQYYEEEERQRGNFPDRFSGHQFPNYSSELNVNALLLGDSALYLCASITMDTRWSGDGYTFGSGTRLTVV.

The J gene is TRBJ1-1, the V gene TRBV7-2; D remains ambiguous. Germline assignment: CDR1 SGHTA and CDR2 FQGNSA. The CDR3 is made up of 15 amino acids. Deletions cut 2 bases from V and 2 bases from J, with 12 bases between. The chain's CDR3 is CASSLFTGINTEAFF. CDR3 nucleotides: TGTGCCAGCAGCTTATTTACGGGGATCAACACTGAAGCTTTCTTT.

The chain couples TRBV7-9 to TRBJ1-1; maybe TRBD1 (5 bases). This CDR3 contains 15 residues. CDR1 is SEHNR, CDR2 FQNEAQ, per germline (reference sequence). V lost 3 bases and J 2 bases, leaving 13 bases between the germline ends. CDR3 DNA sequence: TGTGCCAGCAGCTTGCAGACAGCTGCTAACACTGAAGCTTTCTTT. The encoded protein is CASSLQTAANTEAFF.

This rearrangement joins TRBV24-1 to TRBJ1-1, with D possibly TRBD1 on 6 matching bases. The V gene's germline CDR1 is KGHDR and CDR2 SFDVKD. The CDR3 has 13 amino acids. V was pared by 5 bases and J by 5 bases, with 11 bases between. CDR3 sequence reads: CATSGAGETEAFF. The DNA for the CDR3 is TGTGCCACCAGTGGGGCAGGGGAGACTGAAGCTTTCTTT.